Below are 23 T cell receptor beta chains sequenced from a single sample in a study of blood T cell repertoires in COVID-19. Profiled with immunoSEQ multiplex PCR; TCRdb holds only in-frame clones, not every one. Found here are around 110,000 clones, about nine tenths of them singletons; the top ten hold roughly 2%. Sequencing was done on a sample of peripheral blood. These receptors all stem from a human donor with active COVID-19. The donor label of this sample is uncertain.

DNA of the CDR3: TGTGCCACCAGTGATTTCGGGGAGACAGATACGCAGTATTTT. It translates to CATSDFGETDTQYF. This chain connects TRBV24-1 to TRBJ2-3, with D possibly being TRBD2 (5 bases). V lost 1 base, J lost 3 bases, and 7 bases lay in between. The CDR3 sequence is 14 residues long. Germline CDR1 KGHDR, CDR2 SFDVKD.

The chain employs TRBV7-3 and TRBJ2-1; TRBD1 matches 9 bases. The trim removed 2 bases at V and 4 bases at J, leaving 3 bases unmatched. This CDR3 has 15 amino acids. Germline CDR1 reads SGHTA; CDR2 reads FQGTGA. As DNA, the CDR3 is TGTGCCAGCAGCTTACGGGACAGGGTATACAATGAGCAGTTCTTC. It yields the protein CASSLRDRVYNEQFF. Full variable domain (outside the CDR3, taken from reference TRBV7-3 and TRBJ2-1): GAGVSQTPSNKVTEKGKYVELRCDPISGHTALYWYRQSLGQGPEFLIYFQGTGAADDSGLPNDRFFAVRPEGSVSTLKIQRTERGDSAVYLCASSLRDRVYNEQFFGPGTRLTVL.

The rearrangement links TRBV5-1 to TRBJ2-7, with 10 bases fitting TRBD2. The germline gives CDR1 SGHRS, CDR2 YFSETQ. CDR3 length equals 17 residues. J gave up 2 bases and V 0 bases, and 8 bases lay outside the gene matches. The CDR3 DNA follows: TGCGCCAGCAGCTTGGCGACTAGCGGGTTGTTCCCCTACGAGCAGTACTTC. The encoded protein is CASSLATSGLFPYEQYF.

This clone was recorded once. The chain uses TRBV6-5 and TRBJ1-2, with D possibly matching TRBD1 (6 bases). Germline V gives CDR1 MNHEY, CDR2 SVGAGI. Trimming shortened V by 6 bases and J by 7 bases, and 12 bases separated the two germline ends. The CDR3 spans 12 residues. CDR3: CASSPGTSGYTF. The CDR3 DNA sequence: TGTGCCAGCAGCCCCGGGACAAGTGGCTACACCTTC.

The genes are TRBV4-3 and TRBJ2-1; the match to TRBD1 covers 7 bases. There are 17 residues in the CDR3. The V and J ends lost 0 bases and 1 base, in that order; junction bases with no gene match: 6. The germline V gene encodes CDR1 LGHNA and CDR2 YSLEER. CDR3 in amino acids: CASSQEGGTASYNEQFF. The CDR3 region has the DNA TGCGCCAGCAGCCAAGAAGGTGGGACAGCATCCTACAATGAGCAGTTCTTC.

This chain's CDR3 is CASSLGGSPTDTQYF. The DNA of the CDR3 is TGCGCCAGCAGCTTGGGGGGCAGCCCCACAGATACGCAGTATTTT. This chain links TRBV5-1 with TRBJ2-3; tentatively, D is TRBD1 (5 bases). V shed 0 bases and J shed 2 bases, with 10 bases lying between them. The CDR3 length is 15 residues. Germline V gives CDR1 SGHRS, CDR2 YFSETQ.

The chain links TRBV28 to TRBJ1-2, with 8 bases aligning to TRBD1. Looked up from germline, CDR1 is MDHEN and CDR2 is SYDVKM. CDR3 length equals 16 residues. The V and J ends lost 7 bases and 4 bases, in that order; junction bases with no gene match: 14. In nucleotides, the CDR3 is TGTGCCAGCACTGGAGCGGACAGGGCAGGCAGCTATGGCTACACCTTC. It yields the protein CASTGADRAGSYGYTF.

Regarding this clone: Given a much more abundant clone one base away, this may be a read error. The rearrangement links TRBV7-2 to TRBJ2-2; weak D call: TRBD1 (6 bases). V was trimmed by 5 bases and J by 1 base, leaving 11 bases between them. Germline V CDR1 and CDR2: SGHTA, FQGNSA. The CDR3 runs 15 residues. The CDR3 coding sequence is TGTGCCAGCAGCCCGGGACACCAGAACACCGGGGAGCTGTTTTTT. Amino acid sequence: CASSPGHQNTGELFF. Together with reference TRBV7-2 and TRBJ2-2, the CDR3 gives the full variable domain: GAGVSQSPSNKVTEKGKDVELRCDPISGHTALYWYRQSLGQGLEFLIYFQGNSAPDKSGLPSDRFSAERTGGSVSTLTIQRTQQEDSAVYLCASSPGHQNTGELFFGEGSRLTVL.

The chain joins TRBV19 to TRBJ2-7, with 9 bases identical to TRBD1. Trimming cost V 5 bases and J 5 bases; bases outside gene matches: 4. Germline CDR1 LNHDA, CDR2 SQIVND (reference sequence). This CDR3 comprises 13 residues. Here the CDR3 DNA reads TGTGCCAGTAGTTGGACAGGGGCCCACGAGCAGTACTTC. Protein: CASSWTGAHEQYF.

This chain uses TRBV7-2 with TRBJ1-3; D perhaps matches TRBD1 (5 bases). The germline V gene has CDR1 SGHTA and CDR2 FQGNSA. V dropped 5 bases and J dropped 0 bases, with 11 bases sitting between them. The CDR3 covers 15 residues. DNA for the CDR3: TGTGCCAGCAGCCATTACAGGATCTCTGGAAACACCATATATTTT. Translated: CASSHYRISGNTIYF.

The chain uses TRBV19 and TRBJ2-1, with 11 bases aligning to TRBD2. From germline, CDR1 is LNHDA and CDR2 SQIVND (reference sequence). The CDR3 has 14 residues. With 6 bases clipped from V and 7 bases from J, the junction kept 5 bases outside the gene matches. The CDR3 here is CASSPGLAVNEQFF. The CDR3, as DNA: TGTGCCAGTAGCCCGGGACTAGCGGTTAATGAGCAGTTCTTC.

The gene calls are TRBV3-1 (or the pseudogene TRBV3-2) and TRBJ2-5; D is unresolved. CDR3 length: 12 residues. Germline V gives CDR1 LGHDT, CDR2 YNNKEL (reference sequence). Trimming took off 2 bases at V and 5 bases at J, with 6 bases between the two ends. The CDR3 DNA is TGTGCCAGCAGCCAAACTTTGGAGACCCAGTACTTC. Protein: CASSQTLETQYF.

CDR3 in amino acids: CASTRRAGDYNEQFF. The DNA for the CDR3 is TGTGCCAGCACCCGACGAGCGGGGGATTACAATGAGCAGTTCTTC. The chain joins TRBV19 to TRBJ2-1; 8 bases map to TRBD2. The CDR3 spans 15 residues. Trimming at V came to 9 bases and at J to 4 bases, leaving 11 bases not matched to a gene. In germline, CDR1 is LNHDA, CDR2 SQIVND (reference sequence).

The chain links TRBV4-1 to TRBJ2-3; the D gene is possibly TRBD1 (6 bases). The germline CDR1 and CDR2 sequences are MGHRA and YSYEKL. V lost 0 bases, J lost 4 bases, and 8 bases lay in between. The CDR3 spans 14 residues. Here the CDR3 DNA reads TGCGCCAGCAGCCAAGACAGGGGCCCAGATACGCAGTATTTT. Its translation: CASSQDRGPDTQYF.

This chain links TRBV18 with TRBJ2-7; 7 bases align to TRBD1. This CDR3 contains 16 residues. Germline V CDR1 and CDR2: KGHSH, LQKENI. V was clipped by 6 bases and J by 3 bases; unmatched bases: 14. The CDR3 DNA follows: TGTGCCAGCTCCCCCCAAAGGGGACAGTTTCGCTACGAGCAGTACTTC. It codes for CASSPQRGQFRYEQYF.

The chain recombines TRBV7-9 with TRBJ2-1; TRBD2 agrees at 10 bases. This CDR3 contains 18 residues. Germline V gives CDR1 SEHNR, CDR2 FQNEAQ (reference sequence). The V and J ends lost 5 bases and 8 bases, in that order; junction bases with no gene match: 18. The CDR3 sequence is CASSPRVVEAGGRDEQFF. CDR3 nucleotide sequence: TGTGCCAGCAGCCCTAGGGTCGTCGAAGCGGGGGGGCGAGATGAGCAGTTCTTC.

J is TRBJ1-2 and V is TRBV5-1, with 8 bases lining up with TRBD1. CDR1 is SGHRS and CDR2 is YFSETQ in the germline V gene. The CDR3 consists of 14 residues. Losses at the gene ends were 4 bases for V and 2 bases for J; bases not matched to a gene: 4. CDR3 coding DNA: TGCGCCAGCAGCCCGGGGGACAGGAACTATGGCTACACCTTC. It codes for CASSPGDRNYGYTF.

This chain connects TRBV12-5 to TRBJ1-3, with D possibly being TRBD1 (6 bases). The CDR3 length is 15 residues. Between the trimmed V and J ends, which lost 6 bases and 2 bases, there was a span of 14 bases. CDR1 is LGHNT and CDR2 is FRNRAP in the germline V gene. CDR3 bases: TGTGCTAGTGGCCCTACAGGGTCCCCTGGAAACACCATATATTTT. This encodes CASGPTGSPGNTIYF.

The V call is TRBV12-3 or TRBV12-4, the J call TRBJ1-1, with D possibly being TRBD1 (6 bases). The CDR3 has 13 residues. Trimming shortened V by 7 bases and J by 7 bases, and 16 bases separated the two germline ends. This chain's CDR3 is CASKYSQGNEAFF. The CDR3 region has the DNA TGTGCCAGCAAATACTCTCAGGGGAATGAAGCTTTCTTT.

The CDR3 nucleotides are TGTGCCAGTAGTATAGCCGCAGGGACAAATTACTACGAGCAGTACTTC. It translates to CASSIAAGTNYYEQYF. The rearrangement joins TRBV19 to TRBJ2-7; D might be TRBD1 (6 bases). The CDR3 runs 16 residues. The germline V and J ends were trimmed by 1 base and 3 bases, with 16 bases remaining between them. From germline, CDR1 is LNHDA and CDR2 SQIVND (reference sequence).

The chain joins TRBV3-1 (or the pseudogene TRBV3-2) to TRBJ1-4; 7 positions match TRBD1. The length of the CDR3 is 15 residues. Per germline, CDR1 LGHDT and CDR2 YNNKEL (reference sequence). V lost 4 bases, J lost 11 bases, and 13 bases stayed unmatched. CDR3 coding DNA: TGTGCCAGCAGCCTCGTGACAGGGCTGACGAGGAAACTGTTTTTT. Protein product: CASSLVTGLTRKLFF.

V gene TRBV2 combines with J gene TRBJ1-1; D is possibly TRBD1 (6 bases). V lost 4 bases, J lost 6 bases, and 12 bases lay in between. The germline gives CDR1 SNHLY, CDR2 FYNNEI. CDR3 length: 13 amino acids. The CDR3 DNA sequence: TGTGCCAGCAGTGGGTTGTCAGGGGCTGAAGCTTTCTTT. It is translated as CASSGLSGAEAFF.

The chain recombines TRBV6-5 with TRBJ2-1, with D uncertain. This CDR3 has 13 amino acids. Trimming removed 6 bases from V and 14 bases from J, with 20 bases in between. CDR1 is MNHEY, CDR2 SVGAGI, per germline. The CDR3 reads CASRAPTPRLEFF. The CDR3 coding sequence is TGTGCCAGCAGAGCCCCCACTCCACGGCTAGAGTTCTTC.